The TCR beta chain under discussion was sequenced for a study of beta chain features in type 1 diabetes. With V trimmed by 2 bases and J by 4 bases, 5 bases remained unmatched. The CDR3 spans 16 residues. Looked up from germline, CDR1 is SGHDT and CDR2 is YYEEEE. Investigators reverse transcribed all isolated RNA, so they sequenced expressed TCRB transcripts. TCRdb keeps only in-frame clones here, not all; method: immunoSEQ multiplex PCR. The sample carries about 360,000 clones, around an eighth recorded once. The clonotype was recovered from a man aged 18 to 29 in good health. Sequenced material: naive CD4+ T cells from blood. The gene calls are TRBV5-6 and TRBJ2-2, with TRBD1 matching 10 bases. CDR3 protein: CASSFDRGLVTGELFF. In DNA, the CDR3 is TGTGCCAGCAGCTTCGACAGGGGGCTTGTCACCGGGGAGCTGTTTTTT. Based on the CDR3 plus reference TRBV5-6 and TRBJ2-2, the full variable domain is DAGVTQSPTHLIKTRGQQVTLRCSPKSGHDTVSWYQQALGQGPQFIFQYYEEEERQRGNFPDRFSGHQFPNYSSELNVNALLLGDSALYLCASSFDRGLVTGELFFGEGSRLTVL.